The 16 T cell receptor beta chains given below trace back to one sample, sequenced in a study of type 1 regulatory T cells. Their antigens remain unidentified. One entry per CDR3 protein results from TCRdb running MiXCR on the reads. This table has about 42,000 distinct CDR3 sequences, 12% appearing once. Input material: cultured non-Tr1 T cells, either the whole culture or a sorted T cell fraction (not recorded which). These TCRs come from a human donor in good health.

To note about this clonotype: A much larger clone differs from this one at a single base, so this may be a read error. The V gene is TRBV7-8, the J gene TRBJ1-6; possible D gene TRBD1, 6 bases. In germline, CDR1 is SGHVS, CDR2 FQNEAQ. Trimming removed 2 bases at V and 14 bases at J, with 13 bases between. There are 13 residues in the CDR3. The CDR3 is CASSLSQGTSLHF. CDR3 nucleotides: TGTGCCAGCAGCTTAAGTCAGGGGACATCCCTCCACTTT.

This clonotype was observed at least ten times. The V call is TRBV27, the J call TRBJ2-7; 9 bases match TRBD1. This CDR3 has 15 amino acids. V lost 5 bases, J lost 2 bases, and 7 bases stayed unmatched. Germline-derived CDR1 and CDR2 are MNHEY and SMNVEV (reference sequence). CDR3 loop: CASSQGGQGPYEQYF. DNA of the CDR3: TGTGCCAGCAGTCAGGGGGGACAGGGCCCCTACGAGCAGTACTTC.

This clonotype was observed many times. This rearrangement joins TRBV5-1 to TRBJ2-5; D call uncertain. Looked up from germline, CDR1 is SGHRS and CDR2 is YFSETQ. The CDR3 has 12 residues. V shed 0 bases and J shed 4 bases, with 4 bases lying between them. This CDR3 is CASSLESETQYF. As DNA, the CDR3 is TGCGCCAGCAGCTTGGAGTCAGAGACCCAGTACTTC.

This clonotype was observed a few times. V gene TRBV13 combines with J gene TRBJ2-7; TRBD1 or TRBD2 may be the D gene (5 bases each). Trimming cost V 3 bases and J 3 bases, with 15 bases left between them. The CDR3 consists of 15 residues. Per germline, CDR1 PRHDT and CDR2 FYEKMQ (reference sequence). In DNA, the CDR3 is TGTGCCAGCAGCTTCCGCCGGGGCCCAAGCTACGAGCAGTACTTC. Its protein product is CASSFRRGPSYEQYF.

This clonotype has more than one count but fewer than ten. The chain recombines TRBV18 with TRBJ1-1, with 8 bases matching TRBD1. The CDR3 totals 13 residues. With V trimmed by 5 bases and J by 6 bases, 5 bases remained unmatched. Germline V CDR1 and CDR2: KGHSH, LQKENI. In DNA, the CDR3 is TGTGCCAGCTCAGGACAGGGTCGGGCTGAAGCTTTCTTT. It specifies CASSGQGRAEAFF.

In its sample, this clonotype was seen many times. This sequence joins TRBV7-9 and TRBJ2-1; D gene unclear. Trimming shortened V by 4 bases and J by 9 bases, and 7 bases separated the two germline ends. Germline V gene data show CDR1 as SEHNR and CDR2 as FQNEAQ (reference sequence). The CDR3 is made up of 11 amino acids. In DNA form, the CDR3 reads TGTGCCAGCAGCTCTTTTGGTGAGCAGTTCTTC. Translated: CASSSFGEQFF.

J is TRBJ2-1 and V is TRBV9; TRBD2 agrees at 11 bases. Germline assignment: CDR1 SGDLS and CDR2 YYNGEE. The CDR3 totals 16 residues. With V trimmed by 4 bases and J by 5 bases, 8 bases remained unmatched. The CDR3 bases are TGTGCCAGCAGCTCGCGGACTAGCGGGTCAGACAATGAGCAGTTCTTC. As protein: CASSSRTSGSDNEQFF. Supplemented by reference TRBV9 and TRBJ2-1, the full variable domain reads DSGVTQTPKHLITATGQRVTLRCSPRSGDLSVYWYQQSLDQGLQFLIQYYNGEERAKGNILERFSAQQFPDLHSELNLSSLELGDSALYFCASSSRTSGSDNEQFFGPGTRLTVL.

This clonotype was seen only a few times. V and J are TRBV20-1 and TRBJ2-1; TRBD2 matches 7 bases. Trimming cost V 0 bases and J 3 bases; bases outside gene matches: 5. There are 15 residues in the CDR3. Germline V gene data show CDR1 as DFQATT and CDR2 as SNEGSKA (reference sequence). The CDR3 coding sequence is TGCAGTGCTAGAGATGCCCAGCGGGGCTACAATGAGCAGTTCTTC. It codes for CSARDAQRGYNEQFF.

This clonotype was seen at least ten times. This sequence joins TRBV28 and TRBJ1-1; D gene ambiguous. The CDR3 runs to 12 residues. Trimming stripped 8 bases from V and 2 bases from J, with 9 bases between. Looked up from germline, CDR1 is MDHEN and CDR2 is SYDVKM. The CDR3 is CASRYSNTEAFF. CDR3 nucleotide sequence: TGTGCCAGCCGCTATTCTAACACTGAAGCTTTCTTT.

This clonotype appeared a few times. This chain uses TRBV5-4 with TRBJ2-7; D call uncertain. The germline V gene encodes CDR1 SGHNT and CDR2 YYREEE (reference sequence). V was cut by 0 bases and J by 4 bases, with 11 bases left in between. The CDR3 contains 14 residues. In DNA form, the CDR3 reads TGTGCCAGCAGCTTGGTAGGTTATGGGTACGAGCAGTACTTC. Amino acid sequence: CASSLVGYGYEQYF. Based on the CDR3 plus reference TRBV5-4 and TRBJ2-7, the full variable domain is ETGVTQSPTHLIKTRGQQVTLRCSSQSGHNTVSWYQQALGQGPQFIFQYYREEENGRGNFPPRFSGLQFPNYSSELNVNALELDDSALYLCASSLVGYGYEQYFGPGTRLTVT.

This chain uses TRBV12-3 or TRBV12-4 with TRBJ1-5, with D hard to call. The V end was cut by 2 bases, the J end by 4 bases, with 12 bases between. The CDR3 has 15 residues. CDR3 DNA: TGTGCCAGCAGTTTATCCGGGAGCCCTAATCAGCCCCAGCATTTT. Translating it yields CASSLSGSPNQPQHF.

This clonotype was recorded at least ten times. The gene calls are TRBV5-1 and TRBJ2-7, with D maybe TRBD1 (6 bases). Germline CDR1 SGHRS, CDR2 YFSETQ. CDR3 size: 16 residues. V lost 4 bases and J 5 bases, leaving 22 bases between the germline ends. The DNA for the CDR3 is TGCGCCAGCAGCCTCGAAGGAAGGACAGAGGTAGACGAGCAGTACTTC. Translated, it gives CASSLEGRTEVDEQYF.

At least ten counts were recorded for this clonotype. The CDR3 DNA reads as TGTGCCATCAGCGCCGGGACTAGCGGGAGGCTCTACAATGAGCAGTTCTTC. Protein sequence: CAISAGTSGRLYNEQFF. V gene TRBV10-3 combines with J gene TRBJ2-1; 15 nucleotides agree with TRBD2. The length of the CDR3 is 17 residues. Germline CDR1 and CDR2: ENHRY and SYGVKD. J was trimmed by 3 bases and V by 6 bases; bases with no gene match: 6.

This clonotype occurred a few times. The chain combines TRBV2 with TRBJ2-1, with D unresolved. The CDR3 totals 14 residues. The germline V gene encodes CDR1 SNHLY and CDR2 FYNNEI. Trimming took 7 bases from V and 0 from J, leaving 10 bases between them. CDR3 nucleotides: TGTGCCAGCAAGAAGGATGGCTCCTACAATGAGCAGTTCTTC. It codes for CASKKDGSYNEQFF.

This clonotype was observed a few times. This chain joins TRBV3-1 and TRBJ2-2; no firm D call. The CDR3 has 14 amino acids. The V end was cut by 1 base, the J end by 3 bases, with 6 bases between. Germline V gene sequence: CDR1 LGHDT, CDR2 YNNKEL (reference sequence). The CDR3 region is CASSQVGDTGELFF. CDR3 DNA sequence: TGTGCCAGCAGCCAAGTAGGAGACACCGGGGAGCTGTTTTTT.

In this sample, this clonotype turned up a few times. The rearrangement uses TRBV7-2 and TRBJ2-1, with D maybe TRBD2 (5 bases). The germline V and J ends were trimmed by 6 bases and 5 bases, with 14 bases remaining between them. This CDR3 has 14 residues. CDR1 is SGHTA, CDR2 FQGNSA, per germline. CDR3 DNA sequence: TGTGCCAGCAGTTCTCGGATCGGGAACAATGAGCAGTTCTTC. Residues: CASSSRIGNNEQFF.